The 10 T cell receptor beta chains in this list originate from one sample, sequenced in a study of shared clonotypes between healthy human individuals. Method: immunoSEQ multiplex PCR; TCRdb's copy keeps in-frame clones and lacks some. The sample has millions of clones, roughly nine tenths seen once. Sequencing was done on a sample of naive CD4+ T cells sorted from blood. Described subset: CD45RA+ positively selected. Source of these receptors: a man aged 18 to 29 in good health.

The sample holds one count of this clone. V and J are TRBV7-8 and TRBJ2-5; 8 nucleotides line up with TRBD1. Judging by the DNA end, TRBJ2-7 fits better; the J call may be wrong. This CDR3 spans 15 amino acids. Per germline, CDR1 SGHVS and CDR2 FQNEAQ. CDR3 coding DNA: TGTGCCAGCAGCTCCCGGACAGGGAGCTCCTACGAGCAGTACTTC. Encoded protein: CASSSRTGSSYEQYF.

The CDR3 spells CASSPGTNEQFF. The DNA of the CDR3 is TGTGCCAGCAGCCCCGGGACCAATGAGCAGTTCTTC. V usage is TRBV9 and J usage is TRBJ2-1; D is perhaps TRBD1 or TRBD2 (5 bases each). Trimming cost V 4 bases and J 6 bases, with 8 bases left between them. Looked up from germline, CDR1 is SGDLS and CDR2 is YYNGEE. The CDR3 spans 12 residues.

A word on this clone: Other DNA sequences in this specimen translate into the identical CDR3. The chain links TRBV7-2 to TRBJ2-1, with D hard to call. Trimming took 5 bases from V and 0 from J, leaving 8 bases between them. This CDR3 has 14 residues. Germline loops: CDR1 SGHTA, CDR2 FQGNSA. In DNA, the CDR3 is TGTGCCAGCAGCCCCTTGGGCTCCTACAATGAGCAGTTCTTC. Translated: CASSPLGSYNEQFF.

The V call is TRBV7-2, the J call TRBJ2-1, with 14 bases that match TRBD2. The CDR3 is made up of 17 amino acids. Germline CDR1 is SGHTA and CDR2 is FQGNSA. Trimming took 5 bases from V and 7 from J; bases not matched to a gene: 10. The CDR3 spells CASSQDPGLAGVNEQFF. The CDR3 DNA follows: TGTGCCAGCAGCCAAGACCCGGGACTAGCGGGGGTAAATGAGCAGTTCTTC.

This sequence joins TRBV10-1 and TRBJ2-3; the match to TRBD2 covers 11 bases. V lost 10 bases and J lost 8; bases outside the gene matches: 14. CDR3 size: 15 residues. Germline CDR1 WNHNN, CDR2 SYGVQD (reference sequence). For the CDR3, the DNA is TGCGCCACCCGGCCCAATAGCGGGGGGGCCTTTACGCAGTATTTT. It is translated as CATRPNSGGAFTQYF.

This sequence joins TRBV6-5 and TRBJ2-7, with 7 bases that match TRBD1. Germline-derived CDR1 and CDR2 are MNHEY and SVGAGI. There are 13 residues in the CDR3. V lost 11 bases, J lost 1 base, and 8 bases stayed unmatched. The CDR3 reads CAAYRGPSYEQYF. CDR3 DNA: TGTGCCGCCTACAGGGGACCATCCTACGAGCAGTACTTC.

The chain recombines TRBV5-1 with TRBJ1-2; D possibly corresponds to TRBD1 (6 bases). The V and J ends lost 3 bases and 4 bases respectively, with 13 bases between them. CDR3 size: 14 residues. Germline-derived CDR1 and CDR2 are SGHRS and YFSETQ. The CDR3 sequence is CASSWDNRGYGYTF. The CDR3 nucleotides read TGCGCCAGCAGCTGGGACAATAGGGGCTATGGCTACACCTTC.

This chain uses TRBV30 with TRBJ2-7; 9 nucleotides align to TRBD1. Unmatched junction bases numbered 30, after V lost 3 bases and J lost 0 bases. Per germline, CDR1 GTSNPN and CDR2 SVGIG (reference sequence). The CDR3 is 23 amino acids. CDR3 in amino acids: CAWRGESQARRRDRGSSSYEQYF. The CDR3 DNA sequence: TGTGCCTGGAGGGGGGAGTCCCAAGCCAGAAGGAGAGACAGGGGGTCTAGCTCCTACGAGCAGTACTTC.

This clone was observed a single time. CDR3: CASSTRQGGPYEQYF. As DNA, the CDR3 is TGCGCCAGCAGCACCCGGCAGGGAGGTCCCTACGAGCAGTACTTC. This sequence joins TRBV5-1 and TRBJ2-7; maybe TRBD2 (6 bases). This CDR3 has 15 residues. The ends were cut back, 4 bases at V and 2 bases at J, with 16 bases in the middle. The germline V gene encodes CDR1 SGHRS and CDR2 YFSETQ. Variable domain in full (rest from reference TRBV5-1 and TRBJ2-7): KAGVTQTPRYLIKTRGQQVTLSCSPISGHRSVSWYQQTPGQGLQFLFEYFSETQRNKGNFPGRFSGRQFSNSRSEMNVSTLELGDSALYLCASSTRQGGPYEQYFGPGTRLTVT.

This rearrangement joins TRBV7-2 to TRBJ2-1, with 10 nucleotides matching TRBD2. The germline CDR1 and CDR2 sequences are SGHTA and FQGNSA. CDR3 size: 16 residues. Trimming removed 1 base from V and 9 bases from J; junction bases left unmatched: 9. The CDR3, as DNA: TGTGCCAGCAGCTTAGAACCTAGCGGGAGTCTAGGTGAGCAGTTCTTC. Amino acid sequence: CASSLEPSGSLGEQFF.